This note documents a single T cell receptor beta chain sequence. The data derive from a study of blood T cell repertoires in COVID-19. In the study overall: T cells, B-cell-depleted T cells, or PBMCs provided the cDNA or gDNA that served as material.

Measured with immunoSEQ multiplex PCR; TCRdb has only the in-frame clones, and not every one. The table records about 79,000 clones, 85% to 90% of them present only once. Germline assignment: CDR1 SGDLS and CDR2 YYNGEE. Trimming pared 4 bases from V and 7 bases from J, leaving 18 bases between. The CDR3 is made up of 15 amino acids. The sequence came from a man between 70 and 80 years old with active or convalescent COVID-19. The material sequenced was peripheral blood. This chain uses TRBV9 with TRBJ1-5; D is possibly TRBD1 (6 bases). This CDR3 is CASSPGVDRRQPQHF. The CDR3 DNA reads TGTGCCAGCAGCCCCGGGGTAGACAGGCGACAGCCCCAGCATTTT. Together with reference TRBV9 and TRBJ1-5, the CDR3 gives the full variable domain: DSGVTQTPKHLITATGQRVTLRCSPRSGDLSVYWYQQSLDQGLQFLIQYYNGEERAKGNILERFSAQQFPDLHSELNLSSLELGDSALYFCASSPGVDRRQPQHFGDGTRLSIL.